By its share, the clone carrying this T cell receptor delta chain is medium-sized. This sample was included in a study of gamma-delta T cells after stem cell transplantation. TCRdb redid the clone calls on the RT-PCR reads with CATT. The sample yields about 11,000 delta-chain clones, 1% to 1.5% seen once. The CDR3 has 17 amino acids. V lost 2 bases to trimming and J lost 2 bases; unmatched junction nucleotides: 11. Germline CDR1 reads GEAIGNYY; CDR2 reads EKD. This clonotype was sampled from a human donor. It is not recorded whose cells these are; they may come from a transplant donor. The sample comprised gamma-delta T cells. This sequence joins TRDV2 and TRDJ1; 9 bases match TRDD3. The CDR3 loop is CACDRLTGGPGTDKLIF. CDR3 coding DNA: TGTGCCTGTGACAGGCTTACTGGGGGACCGGGTACCGATAAACTCATCTTT.